This T cell receptor beta chain originates from a study of CD8 T cells in Susac syndrome. The sequenced target, TCR beta, came from blood CD8+ and CD4+ T cells. CDR1 and CDR2 from the germline V gene are SNHLY and FYNNEI. The CDR3 is made up of 14 amino acids. Trimming took 3 bases from V and 2 from J, leaving 9 bases between them. Random hexamers served to reverse transcribe roughly 0.45 to 1 ug RNA. Multiplex immunoSEQ PCR targeted 54 Vbeta and 13 Jbeta TCR beta segments. TCRdb reanalysed the immunoSEQ multiplex PCR reads using MiXCR and keeps one entry per CDR3 protein. The sample records fewer than 200,000 distinct CDR3 sequences, about 95% being singletons.

The specimen sequenced was CD8+ T cells from PBMCs. The chain employs TRBV2 and TRBJ2-3; D gene unclear. The source of this sequence is a human donor with multiple sclerosis. DNA of the CDR3: TGTGCCAGCAGTGAGAATCCCAACACAGATACGCAGTATTTT. Its translation: CASSENPNTDTQYF.